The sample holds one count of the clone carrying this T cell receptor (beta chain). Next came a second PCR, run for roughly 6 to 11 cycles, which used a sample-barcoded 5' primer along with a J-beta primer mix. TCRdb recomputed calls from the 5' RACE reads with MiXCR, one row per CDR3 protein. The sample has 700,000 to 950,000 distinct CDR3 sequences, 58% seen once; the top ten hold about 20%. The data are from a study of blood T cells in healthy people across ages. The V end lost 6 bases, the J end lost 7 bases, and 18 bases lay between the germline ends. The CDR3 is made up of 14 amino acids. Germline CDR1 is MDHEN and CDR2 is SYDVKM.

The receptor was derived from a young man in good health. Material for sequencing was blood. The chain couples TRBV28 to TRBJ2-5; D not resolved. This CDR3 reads CASRRQPRFGTQYF. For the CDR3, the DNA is TGTGCCAGCAGGCGACAACCCAGATTTGGGACCCAGTACTTC. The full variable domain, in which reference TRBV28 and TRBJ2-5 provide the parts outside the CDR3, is DVKVTQSSRYLVKRTGEKVFLECVQDMDHENMFWYRQDPGLGLRLIYFSYDVKMKEKGDIPEGYSVSREKKERFSLILESASTNQTSMYLCASRRQPRFGTQYFGPGTRLLVL.